The TCR beta chain under discussion was sequenced for a study of vaccination and CD4 T cells after COVID-19. The treatment was: roughly nine-day PBMC culture with coronavirus spike peptide pools or control peptides (ViraFEST assay). In this sample, this clonotype turned up a few times. Its antigen remains unidentified. The Oncomine TCR Beta short-read assay sequenced DNA from cultured CD4+ T cells. TCRdb fed the PCR reads into MiXCR, producing one record per CDR3 protein. Here the sample spans roughly 7,500 distinct CDR3 sequences, about 46% being singletons. Sequenced: CD4+ T cells from blood, cultured in vitro. This clonotype was obtained from a human donor who had recovered from COVID-19.

CDR3 nucleotide sequence: TGTGCCACCAGTGATTTCTCCTCTGGTTCGAGCGGCTACACCTTC. Its protein is CATSDFSSGSSGYTF. This chain links TRBV24-1 with TRBJ1-2; D is uncertain. Germline V CDR1 and CDR2: KGHDR, SFDVKD. This CDR3 region has 15 residues. V shed 1 base and J shed 8 bases, with 16 bases lying between them.